This T cell receptor (beta chain) was recovered during a study of beta chain features in type 1 diabetes. Details on this clone: What it recognizes is unknown.

Isolated RNA was reverse transcribed in full, so expressed TCRB transcripts were sequenced. Some clones are missing from TCRdb's copy, which holds only in-frame ones; the method was immunoSEQ multiplex PCR. Altogether about 160,000 clones are present, 7.5% to 8.5% being singletons, with the ten largest covering approximately 0.5%. There are 15 residues in the CDR3. Germline V gene sequence: CDR1 SGHTA, CDR2 FQGNSA. Trimming removed 5 bases from V and 5 bases from J; junction bases left unmatched: 11. Findings and caveats of the study: Lower insertion and higher deletion counts appeared at VDJ junctions in type 1 diabetes patients. Unsettled here was the matter of whether HLA type influences TCRB rearrangement. An over-representation of cells with high TCR expression could result from cDNA sequencing. Significant though moderate, a shortening of TCRB CDR3s appeared in all four CD4+ subsets of Type 1 diabetes patients.

Post-sort purity exceeded 98% for all sorted populations. The sequence came from a man in his late teens or twenties with type 1 diabetes. Material: central memory CD4+ T cells from blood. The genes are TRBV7-2 and TRBJ2-5, with 7 bases identical to TRBD1. The DNA for the CDR3 is TGTGCCAGCAGCGCAGGTCCTAGGGGGCGGGAGACCCAGTACTTC. Translating it yields CASSAGPRGRETQYF. Full variable domain (remainder filled in from reference TRBV7-2 and TRBJ2-5): GAGVSQSPSNKVTEKGKDVELRCDPISGHTALYWYRQSLGQGLEFLIYFQGNSAPDKSGLPSDRFSAERTGGSVSTLTIQRTQQEDSAVYLCASSAGPRGRETQYFGPGTRLLVL.